Reported below is one T cell receptor beta chain. Reverse transcription used 0.5 to 1 ug RNA and random hexamers. TCR beta CDR3 was amplified by immunoSEQ covering 54 Vbeta and 13 Jbeta. In TCRdb, the immunoSEQ multiplex PCR reads were re-called with MiXCR into one record per CDR3 protein. The profile shows 200,000 to 250,000 distinct CDR3 sequences, about 90% of them singletons. With 5 bases removed from V and 4 bases from J, the gap between germline ends came to 14 bases. The CDR3 loop spans 14 amino acids. Looked up from germline, CDR1 is MGHRA and CDR2 is YSYEKL. This specimen belongs to a study of CD8 T cells in Susac syndrome.

The rearrangement joins TRBV4-1 to TRBJ1-2; D is perhaps TRBD1 (6 bases). The sequenced sample consisted of CD8+ T cells from PBMCs. The sequence came from a human donor with multiple sclerosis. DNA of the CDR3: TGCGCCAGCAGCGGCAGAGCCAGGGGCTATGGCTACACCTTC. Protein product: CASSGRARGYGYTF.